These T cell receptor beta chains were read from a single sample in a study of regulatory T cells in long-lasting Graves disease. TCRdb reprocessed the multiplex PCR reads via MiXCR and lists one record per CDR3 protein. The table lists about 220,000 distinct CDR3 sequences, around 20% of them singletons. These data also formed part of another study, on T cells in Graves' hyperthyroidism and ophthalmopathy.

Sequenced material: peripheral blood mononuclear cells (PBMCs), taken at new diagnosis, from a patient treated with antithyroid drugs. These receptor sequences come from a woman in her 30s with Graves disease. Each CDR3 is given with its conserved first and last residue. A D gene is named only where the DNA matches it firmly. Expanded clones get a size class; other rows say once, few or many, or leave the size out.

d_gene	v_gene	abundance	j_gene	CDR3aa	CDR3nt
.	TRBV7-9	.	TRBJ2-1	CASSLVGGDEQFF	TGTGCCAGCAGCTTAGTCGGGGGCGATGAGCAGTTCTTC
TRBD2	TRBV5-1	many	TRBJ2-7	CASSWLAGQLYEQYF	TGCGCCAGCAGCTGGCTAGCGGGACAACTCTACGAGCAGTACTTC
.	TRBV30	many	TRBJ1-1	CAWSVTGINTEAFF	TGTGCCTGGAGTGTAACGGGTATTAACACTGAAGCTTTCTTT
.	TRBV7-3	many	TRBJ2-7	CASSLQRTYEQYF	TGTGCCAGCAGCCTCCAACGGACCTACGAGCAGTACTTC
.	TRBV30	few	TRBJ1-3	CAWGGHRSSGNTIYF	TGTGCCTGGGGGGGTCATCGGTCCTCTGGAAACACCATATATTTT
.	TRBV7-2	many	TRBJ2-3	CASSYPRDGGSTDTQYF	TGTGCCAGCAGCTACCCGAGAGACGGAGGTAGCACAGATACGCAGTATTTT
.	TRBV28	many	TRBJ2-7	CASSFPSTGTQAMSGEQYF	TGTGCCAGCAGTTTCCCGAGCACCGGGACCCAGGCAATGTCGGGCGAGCAGTACTTC
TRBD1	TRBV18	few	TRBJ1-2	CASSHGATGGAGGYTF	TGTGCCAGCTCACACGGGGCGACAGGGGGCGCCGGTGGCTACACCTTC
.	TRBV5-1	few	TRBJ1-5	CASRPTGTSNQPQHF	TGCGCCAGTAGACCAACCGGGACGAGCAATCAGCCCCAGCATTTT
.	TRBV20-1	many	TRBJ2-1	CSAVGTWHNEQFF	TGCAGTGCGGTCGGGACCTGGCACAATGAGCAGTTCTTC
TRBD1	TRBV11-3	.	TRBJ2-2	CASSLDAGTGGTGELFF	TGTGCCAGCAGCTTAGATGCGGGGACAGGGGGAACCGGGGAGCTGTTTTTT
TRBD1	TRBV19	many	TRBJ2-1	CASKGQGGYNEQFF	TGTGCCAGTAAGGGACAGGGTGGCTACAATGAGCAGTTCTTC
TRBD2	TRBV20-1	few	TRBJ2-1	CSARDQESGSSPEQFF	TGCAGTGCTAGAGATCAAGAAAGCGGGAGTTCCCCTGAGCAGTTCTTC
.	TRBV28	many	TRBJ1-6	CASSLEDGPPLHF	TGTGCCAGCAGTTTAGAGGATGGGCCACCCCTCCACTTT
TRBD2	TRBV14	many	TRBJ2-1	CASSPLAGAYNNEQFF	TGTGCCAGCAGCCCTCTAGCGGGAGCATACAACAATGAGCAGTTCTTC
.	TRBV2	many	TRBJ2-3	CASSVGSGTDTQYF	TGTGCCAGCAGTGTTGGCAGTGGGACAGATACGCAGTATTTT
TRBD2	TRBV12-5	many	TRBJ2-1	CASGFAGGSSTEQFF	TGTGCTAGTGGTTTTGCGGGGGGCAGTTCAACTGAGCAGTTCTTC
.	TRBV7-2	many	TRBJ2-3	CASSLVSGLGTDTQYF	TGTGCCAGCAGCTTAGTATCGGGATTGGGCACAGATACGCAGTATTTT
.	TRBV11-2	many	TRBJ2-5	CASSLGTAGWRETQYF	TGTGCCAGCAGCTTAGGGACAGCGGGGTGGAGAGAGACCCAGTACTTC
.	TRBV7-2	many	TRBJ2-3	CASSLDTSSDTQYF	TGTGCCAGCAGCTTAGACACCAGCTCAGATACGCAGTATTTT
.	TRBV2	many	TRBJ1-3	CASRANPGYSGNTIYF	TGTGCCAGCAGAGCTAATCCCGGGTACTCTGGAAACACCATATATTTT
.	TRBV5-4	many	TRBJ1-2	CASSLTDYGYTF	TGTGCCAGCAGCCTGACGGACTATGGCTACACCTTC
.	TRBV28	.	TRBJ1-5	CASRGTNQPQHF	TGTGCCAGCAGGGGGACGAATCAGCCCCAGCATTTT
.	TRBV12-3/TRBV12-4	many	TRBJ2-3	CASTQGGGRTDTQYF	TGTGCCAGCACCCAGGGAGGGGGGCGCACAGATACGCAGTATTTT
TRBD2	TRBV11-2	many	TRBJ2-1	CASSLPGGFHEQFF	TGTGCCAGCAGCTTACCGGGGGGTTTCCATGAGCAGTTCTTC
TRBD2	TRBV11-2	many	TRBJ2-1	CASSLDGALAEYNEQFF	TGTGCCAGCAGCTTAGACGGGGCACTAGCGGAATACAATGAGCAGTTCTTC
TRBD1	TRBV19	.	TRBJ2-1	CASNRPTGQGIVEQFF	TGTGCCAGTAACCGCCCTACGGGACAGGGAATCGTAGAGCAGTTCTTC
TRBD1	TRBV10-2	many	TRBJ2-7	CASSAGQDRQQYF	TGCGCCAGCAGTGCCGGACAGGACCGTCAACAGTACTTC
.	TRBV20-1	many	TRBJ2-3	CSTPGPWATDTQYF	TGCAGTACTCCAGGTCCGTGGGCCACAGATACGCAGTATTTT
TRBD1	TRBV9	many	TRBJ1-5	CASSKGGTGDQPQHF	TGTGCCAGCAGCAAGGGGGGGACAGGGGATCAGCCCCAGCATTTT
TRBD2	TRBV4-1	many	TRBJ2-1	CASSQEISGRYNEQFF	TGCGCCAGCAGCCAAGAGATCAGCGGGAGGTACAATGAGCAGTTCTTC
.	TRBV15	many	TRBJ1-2	CATSREKSNYGYTF	TGTGCCACCAGCAGAGAGAAGAGTAACTATGGCTACACCTTC
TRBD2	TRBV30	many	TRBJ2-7	CAWSVPFNSRGVAYEQYF	TGTGCCTGGAGTGTACCGTTTAATAGTCGGGGGGTAGCCTACGAGCAGTACTTC
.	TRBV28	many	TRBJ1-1	CASSSPRGRETEAFF	TGTGCCAGCAGTTCCCCCCGGGGGCGAGAAACTGAAGCTTTCTTT
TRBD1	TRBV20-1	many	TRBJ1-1	CSARRTGGLTGAFF	TGCAGTGCCCGAAGGACAGGGGGATTGACTGGAGCTTTCTTT
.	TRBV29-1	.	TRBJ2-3	CSVEERVVGDTQYF	TGCAGCGTTGAAGAAAGGGTTGTCGGGGATACGCAGTATTTT
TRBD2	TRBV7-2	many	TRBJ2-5	CASSFGLAGGPRETQYF	TGTGCCAGCAGCTTCGGACTAGCGGGAGGGCCGCGGGAGACCCAGTACTTC
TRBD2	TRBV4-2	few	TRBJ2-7	CASSQARTGLDEQYF	TGTGCCAGCAGCCAAGCGCGGACCGGACTAGACGAGCAGTACTTC
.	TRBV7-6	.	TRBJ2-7	CASSPRERGYSYEQYF	TGTGCCAGCAGCCCCCGGGAGAGGGGTTACTCCTACGAGCAGTACTTC
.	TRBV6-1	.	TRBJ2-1	CANSEQGYNKQFF	TGTGCCAACAGCGAACAGGGTTACAATAAGCAGTTCTTC
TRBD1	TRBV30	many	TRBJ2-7	CAWSASWDRGIYEQYF	TGTGCCTGGAGTGCTTCTTGGGACAGGGGTATATACGAGCAGTACTTC
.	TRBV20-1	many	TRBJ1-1	CSARGLSPEAFF	TGCAGTGCTAGAGGTCTAAGTCCTGAAGCTTTCTTT
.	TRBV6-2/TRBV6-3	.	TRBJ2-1	CASSYRAPSSYNEQFF	TGTGCCAGCAGTTACAGGGCCCCCAGCTCCTACAATGAGCAGTTCTTC
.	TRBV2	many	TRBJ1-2	CASNLGYGYTF	TGTGCCAGCAATCTGGGCTATGGCTACACCTTC
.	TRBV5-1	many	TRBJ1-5	CASSTGGGNQPQHF	TGCGCCAGCAGCACCGGGGGCGGCAATCAGCCCCAGCATTTT
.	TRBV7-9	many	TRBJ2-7	CASSKAGGSGAEQYF	TGTGCCAGCAGCAAAGCCGGGGGTTCGGGTGCGGAGCAGTACTTC
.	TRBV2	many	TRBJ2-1	CASRPSLGEQFF	TGTGCCAGCAGGCCGAGTCTAGGGGAGCAGTTCTTC
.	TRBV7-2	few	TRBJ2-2	CASSLDPAPGELFF	TGTGCCAGCAGCTTAGACCCGGCCCCCGGGGAGCTGTTTTTT
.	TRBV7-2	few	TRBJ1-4	CASADEGPSGYNEKLFF	TGTGCCAGCGCCGACGAAGGCCCGTCCGGGTATAATGAAAAACTGTTTTTT